These 30 T cell receptor beta chains originate from one sample sequenced in a study of blood T cell repertoires in COVID-19. Here immunoSEQ multiplex PCR was the method, and the copy in TCRdb shows in-frame clones only, minus some. The table lists hundreds of thousands of clones, 85% of them singletons. Sequencing was carried out using peripheral blood. The source is a man aged 50 to 59 with active or convalescent COVID-19.

This chain connects TRBV13 to TRBJ2-3; TRBD2 matches at 11 bases. With V trimmed by 2 bases and J by 0 bases, 1 base remained unmatched. This CDR3 is built from 16 residues. Germline lookup yields CDR1 PRHDT and CDR2 FYEKMQ (reference sequence). DNA for the CDR3: TGTGCCAGCAGCTTACGGACTAGCGGGAGCACAGATACGCAGTATTTT. It translates to CASSLRTSGSTDTQYF.

The rearrangement uses TRBV5-1 and TRBJ2-7, with D tentatively TRBD1 (6 bases). This CDR3 region has 16 residues. Germline values: CDR1 SGHRS, CDR2 YFSETQ. The ends were cut back, 2 bases at V and 0 bases at J, with 15 bases in the middle. CDR3 residues: CASSFFPGTNSYEQYF. The CDR3 nucleotides read TGCGCCAGCAGCTTCTTCCCCGGGACAAACTCCTACGAGCAGTACTTC.

This clone has only one observation. This chain connects TRBV24-1 to TRBJ2-7; the match to TRBD2 covers 10 bases. Germline values: CDR1 KGHDR, CDR2 SFDVKD. The CDR3 runs 17 residues. V shed 1 base, J shed 0 bases, and the junction held 5 bases outside the gene matches. The CDR3 DNA follows: TGTGCCACCAGTGATTTCGTAGCTAGCGGGAGCTCCTACGAGCAGTACTTC. Its translation: CATSDFVASGSSYEQYF.

This clone was seen only once. The CDR3 loop is CSASNRDTQYF. CDR3 coding DNA: TGCAGTGCTAGTAACAGGGATACGCAGTATTTT. The rearrangement joins TRBV20-1 to TRBJ2-3, with a weak D call TRBD1 (5 bases). The CDR3 consists of 11 residues. Germline CDR1 and CDR2: DFQATT and SNEGSKA (reference sequence). V dropped 3 bases and J dropped 6 bases, with 7 bases sitting between them.

This chain's CDR3 is CASSLGQGSTEAFF. The DNA of the CDR3 is TGTGCCAGCAGCTTAGGACAGGGGAGCACTGAAGCTTTCTTT. The chain is built from TRBV7-9 and TRBJ1-1; 8 positions agree with TRBD1. J lost 4 bases, V lost 1 base, and 2 bases had no gene match. The CDR3 length is 14 residues. Germline CDR1 and CDR2: SEHNR and FQNEAQ (reference sequence).

The rearrangement uses TRBV11-2 and TRBJ1-2; D unresolved. The V and J ends lost 5 bases and 4 bases respectively, with 11 bases between them. Germline lookup yields CDR1 SGHAT and CDR2 FQNNGV. The CDR3 extends over 13 amino acids. CDR3 sequence (DNA): TGTGCCAGCAGCCTCGGAGTGGGCTATGGCTACACCTTC. Protein product: CASSLGVGYGYTF.

The chain recombines TRBV7-2 with TRBJ2-1, with TRBD2 matching over 11 bases. The length of the CDR3 is 16 residues. The J segment lost 9 bases and the V segment lost 5 bases, leaving 12 bases of the junction unmatched. The germline V gene has CDR1 SGHTA and CDR2 FQGNSA. CDR3 nucleotides: TGTGCCAGCAGCCCCAGACCCCTAGCGGGAGGCGTTGAGCAGTTCTTC. This codes for CASSPRPLAGGVEQFF.

In this sample, this clone turned up once. At one end the junction does not follow the germline gene, possibly because of a read error. The gene calls are TRBV6-5 and TRBJ2-7; D not certain. This CDR3 has 13 residues. Germline V CDR1 and CDR2: MNHEY, SVGAGI. The CDR3 sequence is CASTYGPSYEQYF. DNA for the CDR3: TGTGCCAGCACTTACGGGCCTTCCTACGAGCAGTACTTC.

The J gene is TRBJ1-2, the V gene TRBV4-2; perhaps TRBD1 as D (6 bases). From germline, CDR1 is LGHNA and CDR2 YNFKEQ. V was shortened by 0 bases and J by 3 bases, with 11 bases between the two germline ends. The CDR3 extends over 15 amino acids. CDR3 sequence (DNA): TGTGCCAGCAGCCAAGATCGGGCAGGGGACTATGGCTACACCTTC. This gives the protein CASSQDRAGDYGYTF.

This clone was observed a handful of times. V is TRBV28 and J is TRBJ2-7; TRBD2 matches at 8 bases. V shed 6 bases, J shed 5 bases, and the junction held 12 bases outside the gene matches. Germline lookup yields CDR1 MDHEN and CDR2 SYDVKM. The CDR3 is made up of 15 amino acids. CDR3 DNA: TGTGCCAGCAGACCCTCCGGAGCGGGAGTCGACGAGCAGTACTTC. Translated, it gives CASRPSGAGVDEQYF.

The chain couples TRBV2 to TRBJ1-2; D unclear. CDR3 length equals 14 residues. V shed 2 bases and J shed 4 bases, with 11 bases lying between them. CDR1 is SNHLY, CDR2 FYNNEI, per germline. CDR3 nucleotide sequence: TGTGCCAGCAGTGAACGAACAGCACTCTATGGCTACACCTTC. Amino acid sequence: CASSERTALYGYTF.

The genes are TRBV7-8 and TRBJ1-1; D uncertain. This CDR3 comprises 14 residues. In germline, CDR1 is SGHVS, CDR2 FQNEAQ. V lost 5 bases, J lost 0 bases, and 10 bases lay in between. CDR3 in amino acids: CASSIRRVNTEAFF. The CDR3 DNA is TGTGCCAGCAGCATAAGGCGGGTGAACACTGAAGCTTTCTTT.

CDR3 DNA sequence: TGCGCCAGCTCTACAGAAGTGAACACTGAAGCTTTCTTT. Translating it yields CASSTEVNTEAFF. The chain is built from TRBV5-1 and TRBJ1-1; D gene uncertain. CDR1 and CDR2 (germline): SGHRS, YFSETQ. The germline V and J ends were trimmed by 7 bases and 0 bases, with 10 bases remaining between them. The CDR3 totals 13 residues.

The sample holds one count of this clone. The chain carries TRBV28 and TRBJ2-7; TRBD2 aligns across 11 bases. With V trimmed by 8 bases and J by 3 bases, 15 bases remained unmatched. This CDR3 has 17 residues. In germline, CDR1 is MDHEN, CDR2 SYDVKM. The CDR3 sequence: CASPPAIAGGRIYEQYF. CDR3 nucleotide sequence: TGTGCCAGCCCCCCGGCTATAGCGGGAGGGCGGATCTACGAGCAGTACTTC.

The chain joins TRBV7-3 to TRBJ2-5; D perhaps matches TRBD2 (6 bases). CDR1 and CDR2 from the germline V gene are SGHTA and FQGTGA. The ends were cut back, 5 bases at V and 2 bases at J, with 15 bases in the middle. This CDR3 is built from 15 residues. CDR3 protein: CASSPSRDAQETQYF. Written as DNA, the CDR3 is TGTGCCAGCAGCCCTTCGCGGGACGCACAAGAGACCCAGTACTTC.

The rearrangement joins TRBV9 to TRBJ2-5; a weak D match, TRBD1 (6 bases). Between the trimmed V and J ends, which lost 0 bases and 4 bases, there was a span of 10 bases. The germline V gene encodes CDR1 SGDLS and CDR2 YYNGEE. CDR3 size: 14 residues. In nucleotides, the CDR3 is TGTGCCAGCAGCGTAGATCCAGGGGTAGAGACCCAGTACTTC. It encodes CASSVDPGVETQYF.

V is TRBV5-1 and J is TRBJ2-5; possible D gene TRBD1, 7 bases. Germline values: CDR1 SGHRS, CDR2 YFSETQ. The CDR3 is 15 amino acids. The V gene lost 3 bases and the J gene lost 2 bases, with 14 bases spanning the gap. The CDR3 sequence: CASSYLTGRQETQYF. The CDR3 DNA reads as TGCGCCAGCAGCTACCTGACAGGGAGGCAAGAGACCCAGTACTTC.

V usage is TRBV2 and J usage is TRBJ2-1; TRBD1 aligns across 8 bases. This CDR3 is 13 amino acids long. Trimming removed 8 bases from V and 9 bases from J; junction bases left unmatched: 9. Germline CDR1 SNHLY, CDR2 FYNNEI. In DNA, the CDR3 is TGTGCCAGCTGCTTGACAGGGGTGCTTGAGCAGTTCTTC. Residues: CASCLTGVLEQFF.

The chain recombines TRBV5-1 with TRBJ1-6; D gene unclear. CDR1 and CDR2 (germline): SGHRS, YFSETQ. The CDR3 covers 15 residues. V lost 6 bases and J lost 1, with 11 bases in between. The CDR3 DNA reads as TGCGCCAGCAAGGTCGAGGAATCCTATAATTCACCCCTCCACTTT. Encoded protein: CASKVEESYNSPLHF.

The rearrangement links TRBV9 to TRBJ2-1; 7 positions match TRBD2. Germline-derived CDR1 and CDR2 are SGDLS and YYNGEE. The CDR3 extends over 14 amino acids. The J segment lost 9 bases and the V segment lost 4 bases, leaving 10 bases of the junction unmatched. The CDR3 DNA follows: TGTGCCAGCAGCTTAAGCGGGGAATACGGTGAGCAGTTCTTC. Protein sequence: CASSLSGEYGEQFF.

The chain recombines TRBV5-1 with TRBJ2-2, with 8 nucleotides matching TRBD2. V shed 10 bases, J shed 6 bases, and the junction held 8 bases outside the gene matches. The CDR3 length is 13 residues. CDR1 and CDR2 from the germline V gene are SGHRS and YFSETQ. CDR3 sequence (DNA): TGCGCCTCCACCGGGGGGGGCCCCGGGGAGCTGTTTTTT. It specifies CASTGGGPGELFF.

The CDR3 here is CASSIIWGGTEAFF. The DNA of the CDR3 is TGTGCCAGTAGTATCATCTGGGGGGGCACTGAAGCTTTCTTT. This sequence joins TRBV19 and TRBJ1-1; maybe TRBD1 (5 bases). Germline CDR1 and CDR2: LNHDA and SQIVND (reference sequence). Trimming cost V 3 bases and J 4 bases, with 12 bases left between them. The CDR3 totals 14 residues.

This clone was found once. Other DNA sequences in this specimen translate into the identical CDR3. V and J are TRBV19 and TRBJ1-5; 7 bases are shared with TRBD1. Losses at the gene ends were 6 bases for V and 2 bases for J; bases not matched to a gene: 1. Germline CDR1 reads LNHDA; CDR2 reads SQIVND (reference sequence). The CDR3 is 13 amino acids. The CDR3 DNA follows: TGTGCCAGTAGCGGGACAGGCAATCAGCCCCAGCATTTT. It is translated as CASSGTGNQPQHF.

This rearrangement joins TRBV4-2 to TRBJ1-2; 7 bases agree with TRBD1. The trim removed 0 bases at V and 2 bases at J, leaving 9 bases unmatched. The length of the CDR3 is 17 residues. Germline V gene data show CDR1 as LGHNA and CDR2 as YNFKEQ. The CDR3 sequence: CASSQDLKTGPNYGYTF. The CDR3 nucleotides read TGTGCCAGCAGCCAAGATCTAAAGACAGGGCCCAACTATGGCTACACCTTC.

The chain combines TRBV7-6 with TRBJ2-1, with 9 positions matching TRBD2. Trimming cost V 4 bases and J 10 bases; bases outside gene matches: 8. This CDR3 spans 14 amino acids. Germline V gene sequence: CDR1 SGHVS, CDR2 FNYEAQ. The CDR3 nucleotides are TGTGCCAGCAGCTCACTACCGACTAGCGGCGAGCAGTTCTTC. It codes for CASSSLPTSGEQFF.

V usage is TRBV6-5 and J usage is TRBJ1-3, with 7 positions matching TRBD1. J lost 4 bases, V lost 6 bases, and 6 bases had no gene match. CDR3 size: 14 residues. Germline values: CDR1 MNHEY, CDR2 SVGAGI. CDR3 sequence (DNA): TGTGCCAGCAGGACGGACAGGCGGGGAAACACCATATATTTT. As protein: CASRTDRRGNTIYF.

The table lists this clone with a few counts. The V and J genes are TRBV4-1 and TRBJ1-2; D uncertain. Per germline, CDR1 MGHRA and CDR2 YSYEKL. There are 14 residues in the CDR3. Deletions cut 1 base from V and 8 bases from J, with 14 bases between. The CDR3 coding sequence is TGCGCCAGCAGCCAAGGACTGCCCCTCCGGGGCTACACCTTC. Protein sequence: CASSQGLPLRGYTF.

On this clone: The sample carries other DNA sequences with the same CDR3. The chain joins TRBV30 to TRBJ2-2, with D tentatively TRBD1 (6 bases). The V end lost 2 bases, the J end lost 5 bases, and 6 bases lay between the germline ends. CDR3 size: 12 residues. Germline V lookup: CDR1 GTSNPN, CDR2 SVGIG (reference sequence). This CDR3 is CAWSRGTGELFF. CDR3 DNA sequence: TGTGCCTGGAGTAGGGGGACCGGGGAGCTGTTTTTT.

The chain couples TRBV13 to TRBJ2-5; 8 positions match TRBD2. The CDR3 is 16 residues long. Germline CDR1 reads PRHDT; CDR2 reads FYEKMQ (reference sequence). V shed 0 bases, J shed 4 bases, and the junction held 7 bases outside the gene matches. DNA for the CDR3: TGTGCCAGCAGCTTAGGCCGGAGCGGGAGAGGAGAGACCCAGTACTTC. It encodes CASSLGRSGRGETQYF.

The gene calls are TRBV6-1 and TRBJ2-5; 8 bases agree with TRBD2. V trimming: 2 bases; J trimming: 6 bases; junction bases outside the gene matches: 5. Germline CDR1 reads MNHNS; CDR2 reads SASEGT. The CDR3 loop spans 14 amino acids. The CDR3 DNA is TGTGCCAGCAGTGAACCCCGCGGGAGGCAGACCCAGTACTTC. Its translation: CASSEPRGRQTQYF.